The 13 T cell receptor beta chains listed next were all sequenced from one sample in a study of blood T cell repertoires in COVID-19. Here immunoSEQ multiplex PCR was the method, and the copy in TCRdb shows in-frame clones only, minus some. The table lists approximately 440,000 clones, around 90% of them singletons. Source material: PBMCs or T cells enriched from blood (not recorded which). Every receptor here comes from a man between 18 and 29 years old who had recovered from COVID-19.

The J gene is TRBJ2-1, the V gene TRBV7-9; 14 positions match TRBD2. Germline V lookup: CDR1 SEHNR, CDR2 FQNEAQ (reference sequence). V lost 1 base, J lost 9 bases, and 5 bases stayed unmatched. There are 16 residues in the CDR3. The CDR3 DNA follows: TGTGCCAGCAGCTTAGGGGGGACTAGCGGGAGTGGTGAGCAGTTCTTC. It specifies CASSLGGTSGSGEQFF.

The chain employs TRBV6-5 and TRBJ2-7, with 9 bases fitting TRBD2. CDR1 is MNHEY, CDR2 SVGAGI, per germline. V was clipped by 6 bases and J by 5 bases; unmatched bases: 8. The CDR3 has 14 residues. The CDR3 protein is CASRGSGRGDEQYF. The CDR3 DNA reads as TGTGCCAGCAGGGGTAGCGGGAGAGGAGACGAGCAGTACTTC.

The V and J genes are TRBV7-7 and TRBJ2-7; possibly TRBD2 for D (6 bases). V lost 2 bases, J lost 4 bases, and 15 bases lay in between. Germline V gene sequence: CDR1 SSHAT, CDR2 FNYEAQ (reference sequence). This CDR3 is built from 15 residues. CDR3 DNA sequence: TGTGCCAGCAGCTTAAAGTCGGGAGCTCAGTACGAGCAGTACTTC. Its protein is CASSLKSGAQYEQYF.

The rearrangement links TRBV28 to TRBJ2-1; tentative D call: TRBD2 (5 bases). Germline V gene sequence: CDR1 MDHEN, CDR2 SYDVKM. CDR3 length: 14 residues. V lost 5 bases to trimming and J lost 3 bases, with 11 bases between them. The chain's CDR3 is CASSLGGNYNEQFF. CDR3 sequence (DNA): TGTGCCAGCAGTCTTGGAGGTAACTACAATGAGCAGTTCTTC.

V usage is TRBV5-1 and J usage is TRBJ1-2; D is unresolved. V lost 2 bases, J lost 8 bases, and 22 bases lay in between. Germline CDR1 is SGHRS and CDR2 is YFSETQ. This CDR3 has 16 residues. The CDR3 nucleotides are TGCGCCAGCAGCTTCTCCCCCGGGGTCAGTTTGTTGGGCTACACCTTC. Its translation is CASSFSPGVSLLGYTF. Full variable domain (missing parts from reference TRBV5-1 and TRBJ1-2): KAGVTQTPRYLIKTRGQQVTLSCSPISGHRSVSWYQQTPGQGLQFLFEYFSETQRNKGNFPGRFSGRQFSNSRSEMNVSTLELGDSALYLCASSFSPGVSLLGYTFGSGTRLTVV.

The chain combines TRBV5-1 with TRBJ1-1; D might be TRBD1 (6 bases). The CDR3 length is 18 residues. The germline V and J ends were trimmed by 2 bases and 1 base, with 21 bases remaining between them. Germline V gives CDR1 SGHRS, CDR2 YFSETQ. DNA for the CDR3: TGCGCCAGCAGCTTAATTCAGGGGTATGGAGTAGGGAACACTGAAGCTTTCTTT. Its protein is CASSLIQGYGVGNTEAFF.

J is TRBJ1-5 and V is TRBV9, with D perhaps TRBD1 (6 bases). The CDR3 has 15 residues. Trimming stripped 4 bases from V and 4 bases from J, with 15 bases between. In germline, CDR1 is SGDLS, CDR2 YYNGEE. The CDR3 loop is CASSPSPDRNQPQHF. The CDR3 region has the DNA TGTGCCAGCAGCCCGAGCCCTGACAGGAATCAGCCCCAGCATTTT.

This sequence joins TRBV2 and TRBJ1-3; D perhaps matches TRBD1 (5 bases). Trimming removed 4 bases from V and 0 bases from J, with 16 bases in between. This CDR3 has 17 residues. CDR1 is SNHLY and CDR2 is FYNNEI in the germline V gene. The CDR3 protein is CASSVETAYYSGNTIYF. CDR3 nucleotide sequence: TGTGCCAGCAGTGTGGAGACAGCATATTACTCTGGAAACACCATATATTTT.

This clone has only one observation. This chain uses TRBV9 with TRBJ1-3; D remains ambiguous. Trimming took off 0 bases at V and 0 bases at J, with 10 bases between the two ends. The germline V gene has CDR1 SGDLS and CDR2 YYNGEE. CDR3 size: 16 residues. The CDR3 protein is CASSVEPGHSGNTIYF. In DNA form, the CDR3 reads TGTGCCAGCAGCGTAGAGCCAGGCCACTCTGGAAACACCATATATTTT.

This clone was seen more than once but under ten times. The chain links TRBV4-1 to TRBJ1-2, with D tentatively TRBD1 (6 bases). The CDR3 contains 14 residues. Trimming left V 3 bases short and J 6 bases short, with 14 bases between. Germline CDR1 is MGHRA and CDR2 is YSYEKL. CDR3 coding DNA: TGCGCCAGCAGCCAGGTACAGGGATGGGATGGCTACACCTTC. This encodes CASSQVQGWDGYTF.

CDR3 nucleotides: TGTGCCAGCTCCCCGGACAGCATGAACACTGAAGCTTTCTTT. Protein sequence: CASSPDSMNTEAFF. The chain carries TRBV18 and TRBJ1-1; maybe TRBD1 (6 bases). V was trimmed by 6 bases and J by 0 bases, leaving 11 bases between them. The CDR3 runs 14 residues. Germline CDR1 and CDR2: KGHSH and LQKENI.

CDR3 loop: CASSLPSDKGDGYTF. The CDR3 DNA reads as TGTGCCAGCAGCTTGCCCTCGGACAAAGGCGACGGCTACACCTTC. The chain carries TRBV5-6 and TRBJ1-2; D may be TRBD1 (5 bases). This CDR3 is built from 15 residues. The germline CDR1 and CDR2 sequences are SGHDT and YYEEEE. Trimming pared 1 base from V and 8 bases from J, leaving 18 bases between.

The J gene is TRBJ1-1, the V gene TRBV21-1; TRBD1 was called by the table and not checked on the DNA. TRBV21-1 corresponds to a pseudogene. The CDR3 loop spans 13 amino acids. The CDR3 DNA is TGTGCCAGCAGCAACCCAGGGGACGACGAAGCTTTCTTT. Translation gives CASSNPGDDEAFF.